This T cell receptor beta chain was found in a study of CD8 T cells in ankylosing spondylitis. Study-wide results and limits: Earlier work had already found some motif variants in reactive arthritis synovial fluid and blood. Disease-linked clones, CD8+, were relatively rare in peripheral blood.

TCRdb recomputed calls from the 5' RACE reads with MiXCR, one row per CDR3 protein. There are approximately 200,000 distinct CDR3 sequences in the sample; around 13% occur only once, and 8% to 13% lies in the top ten. V was trimmed by 8 bases and J by 4 bases, leaving 3 bases between them. This CDR3 is built from 10 residues. This clonotype showed up many times. Its antigen remains unidentified. This sequence was found in a female donor with ankylosing spondylitis or in good health (not recorded which). The sample was blood, either unsorted or a sorted T cell fraction (not recorded which). The rearrangement uses TRBV12-3 or TRBV12-4 and TRBJ2-1; D remains unclear. The CDR3 DNA reads as TGTGCCAGCGGATACAATGAGCAGTTCTTC. It is translated as CASGYNEQFF.